This T cell receptor (beta chain) appears in the sequencing data of a study of T cells expressing NK-cell markers. Background on the study: From sorted CD3+CD56+NKG2C+, CD3+CD56+NKG2C- and CD3+CD56-NKG2C+ T cells came the TCR beta repertoires. General study findings and limits: These same clonotypes (in four donors) also led the CD3+CD56-NKG2C+ fraction.

Germline values: CDR1 ENHRY, CDR2 SYGVKD. This CDR3 spans 11 amino acids. Each CDR3 protein gets one entry in TCRdb, which reprocessed the 5' RACE reads and gives no DNA. This sample's table has 350,000 to 400,000 distinct CDR3 sequences. Notes on this clonotype: Its antigen is as yet unknown.

The sequencing input was blood T cells: a sorted CD56 or NKG2C T cell subset, CD4+ or CD8+ T cells, or bulk PBMC T cells (not recorded which). This receptor was identified in a woman aged 45 to 65 in good health. V is TRBV10-3 and J is TRBJ1-1; there is no DNA to check the TCRdb D call of TRBD1. The CDR3 loop is CAISLDREAFF.